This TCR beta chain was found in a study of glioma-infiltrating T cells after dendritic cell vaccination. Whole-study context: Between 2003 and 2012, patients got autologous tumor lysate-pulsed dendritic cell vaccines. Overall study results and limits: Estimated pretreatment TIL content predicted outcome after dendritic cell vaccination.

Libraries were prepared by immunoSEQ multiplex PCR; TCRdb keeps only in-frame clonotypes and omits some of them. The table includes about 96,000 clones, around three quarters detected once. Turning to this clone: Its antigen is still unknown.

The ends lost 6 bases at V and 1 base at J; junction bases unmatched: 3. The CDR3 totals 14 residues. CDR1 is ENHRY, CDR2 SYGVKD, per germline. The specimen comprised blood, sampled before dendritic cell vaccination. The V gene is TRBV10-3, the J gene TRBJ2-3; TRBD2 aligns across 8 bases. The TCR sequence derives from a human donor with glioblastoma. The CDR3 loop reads CAIRRAGGTDTQYF. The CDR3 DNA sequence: TGTGCCATCAGGAGAGCGGGAGGCACAGATACGCAGTATTTT.